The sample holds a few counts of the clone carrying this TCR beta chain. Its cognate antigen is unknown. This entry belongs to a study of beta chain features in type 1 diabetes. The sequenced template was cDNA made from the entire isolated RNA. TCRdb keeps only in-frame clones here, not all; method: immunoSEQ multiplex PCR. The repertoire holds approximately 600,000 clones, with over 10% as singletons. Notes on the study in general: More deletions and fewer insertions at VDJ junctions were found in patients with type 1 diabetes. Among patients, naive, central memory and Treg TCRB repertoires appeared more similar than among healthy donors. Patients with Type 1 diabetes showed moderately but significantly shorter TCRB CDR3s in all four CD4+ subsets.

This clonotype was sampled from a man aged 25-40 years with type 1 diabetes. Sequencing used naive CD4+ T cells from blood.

DNA for the CDR3: TGTGCCAGCAGCTGGGGCGCGGGTACGAACACTGAAGCTTTCTTT. Its protein product is CASSWGAGTNTEAFF. The J gene is TRBJ1-1, the V gene TRBV6-6, with D perhaps TRBD1 (5 bases). V lost 6 bases to trimming and J lost 1 base, with 15 bases between them. The CDR3 spans 15 residues. CDR1 is MNHNY, CDR2 SVGAGI, per germline (reference sequence).